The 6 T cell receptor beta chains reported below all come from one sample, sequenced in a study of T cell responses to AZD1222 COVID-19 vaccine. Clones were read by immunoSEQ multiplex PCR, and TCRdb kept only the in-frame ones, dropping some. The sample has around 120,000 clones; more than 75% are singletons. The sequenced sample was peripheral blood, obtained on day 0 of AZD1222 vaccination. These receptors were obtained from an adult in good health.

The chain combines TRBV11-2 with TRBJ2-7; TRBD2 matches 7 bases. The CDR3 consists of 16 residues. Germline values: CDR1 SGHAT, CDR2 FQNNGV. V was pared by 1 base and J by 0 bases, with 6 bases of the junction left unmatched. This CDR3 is CASSLGRGTYSYEQYF. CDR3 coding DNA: TGTGCCAGCAGCTTAGGGCGGGGGACCTACTCCTACGAGCAGTACTTC.

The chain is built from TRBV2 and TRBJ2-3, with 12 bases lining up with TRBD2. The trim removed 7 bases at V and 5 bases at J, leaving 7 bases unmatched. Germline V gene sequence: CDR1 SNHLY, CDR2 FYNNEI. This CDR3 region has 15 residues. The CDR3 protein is CASITTSGGKDTQYF. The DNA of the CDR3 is TGTGCCAGCATAACGACTAGCGGGGGAAAAGATACGCAGTATTTT.

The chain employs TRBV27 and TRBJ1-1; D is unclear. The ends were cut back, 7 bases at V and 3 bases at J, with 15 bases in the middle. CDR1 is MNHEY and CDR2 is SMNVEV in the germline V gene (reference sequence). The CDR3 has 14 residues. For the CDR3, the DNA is TGTGCCAGCATTCTGGGCCCCGGGGACACTGAAGCTTTCTTT. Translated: CASILGPGDTEAFF.

As DNA, the CDR3 is TGTGCCAGCAGCTTACAACCGGGCGGGGAGCTGTTTTTT. Translation gives CASSLQPGGELFF. V is TRBV7-9 and J is TRBJ2-2; D gene unclear. Trimming pared 2 bases from V and 7 bases from J, leaving 8 bases between. From germline, CDR1 is SEHNR and CDR2 FQNEAQ (reference sequence). This CDR3 spans 13 amino acids.

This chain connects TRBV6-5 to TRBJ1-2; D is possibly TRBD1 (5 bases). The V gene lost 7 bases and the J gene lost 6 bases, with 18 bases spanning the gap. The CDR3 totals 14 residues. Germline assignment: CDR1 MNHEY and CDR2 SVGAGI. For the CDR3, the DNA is TGTGCCAGCACGGGGGACGAGGCTGACCATGGCTACACCTTC. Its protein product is CASTGDEADHGYTF.

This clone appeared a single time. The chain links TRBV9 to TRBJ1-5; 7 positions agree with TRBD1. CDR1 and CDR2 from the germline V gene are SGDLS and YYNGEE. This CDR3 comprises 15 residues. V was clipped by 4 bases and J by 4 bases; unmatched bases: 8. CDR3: CASSRQGIGNQPQHF. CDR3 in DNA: TGTGCCAGCAGCAGACAGGGTATCGGAAATCAGCCCCAGCATTTT. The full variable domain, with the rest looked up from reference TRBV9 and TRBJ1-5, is DSGVTQTPKHLITATGQRVTLRCSPRSGDLSVYWYQQSLDQGLQFLIQYYNGEERAKGNILERFSAQQFPDLHSELNLSSLELGDSALYFCASSRQGIGNQPQHFGDGTRLSIL.